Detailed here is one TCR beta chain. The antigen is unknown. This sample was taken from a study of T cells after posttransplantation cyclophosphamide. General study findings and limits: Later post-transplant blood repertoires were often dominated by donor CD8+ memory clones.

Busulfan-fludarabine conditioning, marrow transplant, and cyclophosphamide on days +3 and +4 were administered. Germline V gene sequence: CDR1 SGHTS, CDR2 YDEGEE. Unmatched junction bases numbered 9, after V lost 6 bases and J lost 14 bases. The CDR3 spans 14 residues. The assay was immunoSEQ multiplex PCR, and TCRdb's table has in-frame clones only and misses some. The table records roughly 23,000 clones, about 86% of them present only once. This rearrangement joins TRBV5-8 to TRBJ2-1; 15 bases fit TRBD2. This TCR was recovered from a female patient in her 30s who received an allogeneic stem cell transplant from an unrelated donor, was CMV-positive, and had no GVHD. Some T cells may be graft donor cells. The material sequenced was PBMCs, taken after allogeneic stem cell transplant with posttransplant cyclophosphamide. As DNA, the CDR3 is TGTGCCAGCACCCCAAGGACTAGCGGGGGGGAAAAGTTCTTC. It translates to CASTPRTSGGEKFF.